This T cell receptor beta chain is drawn from a study of post-analysis software for immune sequencing data. Across the study: The disease courses covered relapsing-remitting, secondary progressive and progressive-relapsing multiple sclerosis.

The CDR3 covers 17 residues. Germline V gene data show CDR1 as DFQATT and CDR2 as SNEGSKA (reference sequence). With 4 bases clipped from V and 8 bases from J, the junction kept 12 bases outside the gene matches. Built from TCR beta cDNA, the libraries had unique molecular identifiers in them. From around 1 to 9.1 million T cells, roughly 0.5 million cDNA molecules were obtained. TCRdb independently ran MiXCR on the PCR reads; one entry per CDR3 protein. The sample includes 740,000 or so distinct CDR3 sequences, about 50% of them seen just once. This clonotype was counted only a few times. The antigen is undetermined. The study's findings and limits: In patients, TRBV5-6, TRBV5-1 and TRBV20-1 belonged to five or six TRBV segments found more frequently than in controls.

V usage is TRBV20-1 and J usage is TRBJ2-1; 15 positions agree with TRBD2. The clonotype originates from a girl between 5 and 17 years old with multiple sclerosis. The sample consisted of blood. Written as DNA, the CDR3 is TGCAGTGCTAACGGACTAGCGGGAGGGCCGAAATTCGATGAGCAGTTCTTC. This translates into CSANGLAGGPKFDEQFF.